The 28 T cell receptor beta chains listed next were all sequenced from one sample in a study of T cells in Graves' hyperthyroidism and ophthalmopathy. Amplification of TCR beta CDR3 regions used RNA as the template. TCR CDR3 underwent first-round RT-PCR with the HTBI primer set. Using its own MiXCR run on the multiplex PCR reads, TCRdb lists one record per CDR3 protein. The sample carries 700,000 or so distinct CDR3 sequences, less than 20% recorded once. Sequenced sample: blood. These receptor sequences come from a man younger than 35 with Graves' hyperthyroidism.

This clonotype occurred many times. V is TRBV28 and J is TRBJ1-5; D call uncertain. Germline V gene sequence: CDR1 MDHEN, CDR2 SYDVKM. The CDR3 has 13 amino acids. The V end was cut by 3 bases, the J end by 10 bases, with 13 bases between. The CDR3, as DNA: TGTGCCAGCAGTTTTGGGCCTCCCGGACCCCAGCATTTT. Protein product: CASSFGPPGPQHF.

This clonotype came up many times. The V call is TRBV20-1, the J call TRBJ1-5; no clear D gene. This CDR3 is 12 amino acids long. Trimming left V 1 base short and J 6 bases short, with 7 bases between. Germline V gene data show CDR1 as DFQATT and CDR2 as SNEGSKA (reference sequence). CDR3 coding DNA: TGCAGTGCTAGAGCCGGAAGTCAGCCCCAGCATTTT. Protein: CSARAGSQPQHF.

This clonotype was observed a handful of times. The chain has TRBV19 and TRBJ1-1; possible D gene TRBD1, 5 bases. V was shortened by 4 bases and J by 0 bases, with 9 bases between the two germline ends. The germline CDR1 and CDR2 sequences are LNHDA and SQIVND (reference sequence). CDR3 length: 14 amino acids. The CDR3 reads CASSRDLMNTEAFF. The CDR3 nucleotides are TGTGCCAGTAGTAGGGACCTCATGAACACTGAAGCTTTCTTT.

This clonotype came up a few times. The chain employs TRBV6-2 or TRBV6-3 and TRBJ1-5; TRBD1 aligns across 9 bases. Trimming took 2 bases from V and 6 from J; bases not matched to a gene: 11. CDR3 length equals 17 residues. Germline CDR1 reads MNHEY; CDR2 reads SVGEGT. The CDR3 loop is CASSYDRTGGMSQPQHF. The CDR3, as DNA: TGTGCCAGCAGTTACGATCGTACAGGGGGCATGAGTCAGCCCCAGCATTTT.

Ten or more counts support this clonotype. This chain joins TRBV30 and TRBJ2-5, with no clear D. Per germline, CDR1 GTSNPN and CDR2 SVGIG (reference sequence). The CDR3 consists of 12 residues. V was clipped by 0 bases and J by 1 base, with 3 bases between them. The chain's CDR3 is CAWSVPQETQYF. The CDR3 nucleotides are TGTGCCTGGAGTGTACCCCAAGAGACCCAGTACTTC.

Ten or more counts support this clonotype. The chain is built from TRBV10-3 and TRBJ2-5, with 9 bases aligning to TRBD1. The germline V gene has CDR1 ENHRY and CDR2 SYGVKD. The CDR3 is 14 residues long. The trim removed 7 bases at V and 4 bases at J, leaving 7 bases unmatched. The CDR3 loop is CAIKRGQGAETQYF. In DNA form, the CDR3 reads TGTGCCATCAAAAGGGGACAGGGAGCAGAGACCCAGTACTTC.

This clonotype was seen a few times. The chain combines TRBV20-1 with TRBJ2-5; D possibly corresponds to TRBD2 (7 bases). CDR1 DFQATT and CDR2 SNEGSKA come from the germline V gene (reference sequence). The V and J ends lost 5 bases and 4 bases respectively, with 17 bases between them. This CDR3 region has 14 residues. The CDR3 region is CSAWEGGIGETQYF. The CDR3 nucleotides read TGCAGTGCTTGGGAGGGGGGTATTGGAGAGACCCAGTACTTC.

The rearrangement links TRBV10-1 to TRBJ1-3; unclear D gene. Germline V CDR1 and CDR2: WNHNN, SYGVQD (reference sequence). The CDR3 runs 15 residues. Trimming left V 4 bases short and J 0 bases short, with 10 bases between. CDR3 protein: CASSVPGDSGNTIYF. The CDR3 bases are TGCGCCAGCAGTGTCCCCGGAGACTCTGGAAACACCATATATTTT.

The V call is TRBV5-4, the J call TRBJ2-1; 11 bases align to TRBD2. Trimming at V came to 4 bases and at J to 5 bases, leaving 8 bases not matched to a gene. The CDR3 consists of 16 residues. Germline V gene data show CDR1 as SGHNT and CDR2 as YYREEE (reference sequence). The DNA for the CDR3 is TGTGCCAGCAGCCGGAGGCCGACTAGCGGGAACAATGAGCAGTTCTTC. This sequence encodes CASSRRPTSGNNEQFF.

The chain links TRBV7-9 to TRBJ2-1, with 8 bases aligning to TRBD2. The CDR3 is 20 amino acids. Germline V gives CDR1 SEHNR, CDR2 FQNEAQ (reference sequence). The junction had 19 bases not matched to a gene; V was cut back by 1 base and J by 5 bases. The CDR3 nucleotides are TGTGCCAGCAGCTTAGGGGGGAGAGCGGGAGATACGAGGGGAAACAATGAGCAGTTCTTC. Translating gives CASSLGGRAGDTRGNNEQFF.

The genes are TRBV6-1 and TRBJ2-3; a possible D gene is TRBD2 (7 bases). In germline, CDR1 is MNHNS, CDR2 SASEGT. V lost 10 bases and J 3 bases, leaving 14 bases between the germline ends. This CDR3 region has 13 residues. The CDR3 bases are TGTGCCACAGGGGAGGGTAGGACAGATACGCAGTATTTT. Its protein product is CATGEGRTDTQYF.

J is TRBJ1-5 and V is TRBV7-2; TRBD1 agrees at 7 bases. V was pared by 1 base and J by 4 bases, with 4 bases of the junction left unmatched. Looked up from germline, CDR1 is SGHTA and CDR2 is FQGNSA. This CDR3 region has 15 residues. CDR3 in DNA: TGTGCCAGCAGCTTAGAGGGACAGAGGAATCAGCCCCAGCATTTT. Protein sequence: CASSLEGQRNQPQHF.

This clonotype has only a few counts. The rearrangement uses TRBV7-9 and TRBJ2-1, with 7 bases identical to TRBD2. Per germline, CDR1 SEHNR and CDR2 FQNEAQ (reference sequence). Trimming removed 5 bases from V and 2 bases from J; junction bases left unmatched: 9. The CDR3 has 16 residues. The DNA for the CDR3 is TGTGCCAGCAGCAAGGGGTGGGAGGGACCCTACAATGAGCAGTTCTTC. It yields the protein CASSKGWEGPYNEQFF.

The chain recombines TRBV25-1 with TRBJ2-3; D gene uncertain. The CDR3 loop spans 10 amino acids. Trimming removed 9 bases from V and 4 bases from J, with 5 bases in between. Germline V lookup: CDR1 MGHDK, CDR2 SYGVNS. The CDR3 DNA is TGTGCCAGTGTGGCAGATACGCAGTATTTT. Its protein is CASVADTQYF.

This clonotype was recorded many times. The rearrangement uses TRBV6-5 and TRBJ2-7, with 10 nucleotides matching TRBD2. Trimming took 0 bases from V and 3 from J; bases not matched to a gene: 5. CDR3 length: 16 amino acids. Germline CDR1 and CDR2: MNHEY and SVGAGI. CDR3 DNA: TGTGCCAGCAGTTACTCGGGACTAGCGAATGTCTACGAGCAGTACTTC. Translated: CASSYSGLANVYEQYF.

This clonotype showed up many times. The V and J genes are TRBV20-1 and TRBJ2-5; D unresolved. This CDR3 has 14 residues. The V gene's germline CDR1 is DFQATT and CDR2 SNEGSKA (reference sequence). The V and J ends lost 3 bases and 2 bases respectively, with 13 bases between them. CDR3 in amino acids: CSASPRVGQETQYF. The CDR3 bases are TGCAGTGCTAGCCCTCGCGTGGGGCAAGAGACCCAGTACTTC.

In its sample, this clonotype was seen a few times. This chain links TRBV19 with TRBJ2-2, with TRBD2 as a possible D gene (6 bases). This CDR3 has 14 residues. CDR1 LNHDA and CDR2 SQIVND come from the germline V gene (reference sequence). Trimming removed 4 bases at V and 1 base at J, with 7 bases between. This CDR3 reads CASSSGVNTGELFF. The CDR3 DNA sequence: TGTGCCAGTAGTAGCGGGGTGAACACCGGGGAGCTGTTTTTT.

As to this clonotype: It is likely a read error, because the conserved phenylalanine at the end of the CDR3 is missing. This chain connects TRBV28 to TRBJ2-7; the D call may be TRBD1 or TRBD2 (6 bases each). CDR1 MDHEN and CDR2 SYDVKM come from the germline V gene. The CDR3 length is 15 residues. V lost 5 bases to trimming and J lost 0 bases, with 14 bases between them. The CDR3 DNA follows: TGTGCCAGCAGTCAGAGGGGGGATGGCTCCTACGAGCAGTACCTC. This translates into CASSQRGDGSYEQYL.

This clonotype was found many times. CDR3 sequence reads: CSAGWGRSGEQYF. In DNA, the CDR3 is TGCAGTGCCGGGTGGGGACGATCCGGGGAGCAGTACTTC. This chain links TRBV20-1 with TRBJ2-7, with D perhaps matching TRBD1 or TRBD2 (5 bases each). Germline loops: CDR1 DFQATT, CDR2 SNEGSKA (reference sequence). The CDR3 runs 13 residues. Trimming shortened V by 6 bases and J by 7 bases, and 19 bases separated the two germline ends.

This sequence joins TRBV20-1 and TRBJ2-7, with 9 nucleotides matching TRBD2. CDR1 and CDR2 from the germline V gene are DFQATT and SNEGSKA (reference sequence). This CDR3 is 14 amino acids long. V lost 4 bases, J lost 1 base, and 5 bases stayed unmatched. CDR3 nucleotide sequence: TGCAGTGCTATTGCGACTAGCGGATCCTACGAGCAGTACTTC. Its protein product is CSAIATSGSYEQYF.

CDR3 in amino acids: CASSVDGQDNSPLHF. In DNA, the CDR3 is TGTGCCAGCAGCGTAGACGGCCAGGATAATTCACCCCTCCACTTT. The rearrangement joins TRBV9 to TRBJ1-6; D is uncertain. CDR1 and CDR2 from the germline V gene are SGDLS and YYNGEE. V was cut by 0 bases and J by 5 bases, with 9 bases left in between. The CDR3 is 15 residues long.

At least ten counts were recorded for this clonotype. The chain joins TRBV9 to TRBJ2-3; 7 nucleotides match TRBD2. The V segment lost 0 bases and the J segment 2 bases; nucleotides outside the gene matches: 3. The CDR3 is 15 amino acids. CDR1 is SGDLS, CDR2 YYNGEE, per germline. In nucleotides, the CDR3 is TGTGCCAGCAGCGTAGGCGGGGACTACACAGATACGCAGTATTTT. Translated: CASSVGGDYTDTQYF.

This clonotype showed up many times. CDR3 in amino acids: CSARVPTKETQYF. CDR3 bases: TGCAGTGCTAGAGTTCCGACTAAAGAGACCCAGTACTTC. This rearrangement joins TRBV20-1 to TRBJ2-5, with TRBD2 as a possible D gene (5 bases). V lost 1 base and J lost 3, with 9 bases in between. Per the germline V gene, CDR1 is DFQATT and CDR2 is SNEGSKA (reference sequence). The CDR3 is 13 amino acids.

This clonotype came up a few times. The chain recombines TRBV9 with TRBJ1-5; D not resolved. Germline V gene lookup returns CDR1 SGDLS and CDR2 YYNGEE. The CDR3 contains 13 residues. Trimming took off 3 bases at V and 3 bases at J, with 7 bases between the two ends. DNA of the CDR3: TGTGCCAGCAGCGGCGGACCCAATCAGCCCCAGCATTTT. It encodes CASSGGPNQPQHF.

This chain joins TRBV12-3 or TRBV12-4 and TRBJ2-1, with TRBD2 matching over 13 bases. The CDR3 sequence is 16 residues long. Trimming took 3 bases from V and 4 from J; bases not matched to a gene: 3. The DNA of the CDR3 is TGTGCCAGCAGTTTTACTAGCGGGAGGGGATACAATGAGCAGTTCTTC. Translated: CASSFTSGRGYNEQFF.

This clonotype was counted between two and nine times. The chain links TRBV7-2 to TRBJ1-2, with D perhaps TRBD1 (6 bases). This CDR3 is 13 amino acids long. The germline V and J ends were trimmed by 0 bases and 8 bases, with 10 bases remaining between them. Germline CDR1 is SGHTA and CDR2 is FQGNSA. CDR3 region: CASSLANRDGYTF. CDR3 DNA sequence: TGTGCCAGCAGCTTAGCCAACAGGGACGGCTACACCTTC.

This clonotype was seen more than once but under ten times. This chain uses TRBV29-1 with TRBJ2-3; 13 bases are shared with TRBD2. The CDR3 runs to 15 residues. The V gene end was trimmed by 4 bases and the J gene end by 1 base; junction bases not matched to a gene: 2. Germline V lookup: CDR1 SQVTM, CDR2 ANQGSEA. CDR3 nucleotide sequence: TGCAGCGTTGCAGGACTAGCGGGAGGCACAGATACGCAGTATTTT. Amino acid sequence: CSVAGLAGGTDTQYF.

The rearrangement uses TRBV28 and TRBJ2-7; D is unclear. The CDR3 totals 15 residues. Trimming cost V 2 bases and J 5 bases, with 16 bases left between them. Germline V CDR1 and CDR2: MDHEN, SYDVKM. The CDR3 loop reads CASSLELSSVDEQYF. CDR3 DNA: TGTGCCAGCAGTTTAGAACTCTCAAGCGTCGACGAGCAGTACTTC.